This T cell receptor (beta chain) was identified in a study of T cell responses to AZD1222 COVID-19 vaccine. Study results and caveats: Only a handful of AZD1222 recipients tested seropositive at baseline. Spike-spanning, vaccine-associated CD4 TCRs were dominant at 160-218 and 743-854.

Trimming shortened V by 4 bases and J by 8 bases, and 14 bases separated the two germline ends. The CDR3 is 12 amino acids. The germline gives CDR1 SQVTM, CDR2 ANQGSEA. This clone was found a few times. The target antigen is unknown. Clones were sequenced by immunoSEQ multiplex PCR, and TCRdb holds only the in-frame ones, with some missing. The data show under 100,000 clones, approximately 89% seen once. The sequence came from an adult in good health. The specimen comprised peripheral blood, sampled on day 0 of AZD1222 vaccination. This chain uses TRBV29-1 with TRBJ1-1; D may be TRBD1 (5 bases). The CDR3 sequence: CSVVGRQFEAFF. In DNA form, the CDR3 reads TGCAGCGTTGTGGGTCGACAGTTCGAAGCTTTCTTT.